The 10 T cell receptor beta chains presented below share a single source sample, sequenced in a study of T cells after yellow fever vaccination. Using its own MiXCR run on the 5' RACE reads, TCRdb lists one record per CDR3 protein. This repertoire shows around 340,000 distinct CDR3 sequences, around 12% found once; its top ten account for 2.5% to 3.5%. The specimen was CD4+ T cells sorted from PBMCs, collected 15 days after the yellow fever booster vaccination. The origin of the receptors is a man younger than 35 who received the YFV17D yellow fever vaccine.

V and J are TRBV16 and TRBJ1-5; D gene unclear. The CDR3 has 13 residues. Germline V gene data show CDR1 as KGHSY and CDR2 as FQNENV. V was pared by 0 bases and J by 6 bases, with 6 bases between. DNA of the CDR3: TGTGCCAGCAGCCAATCGCGGGCTCAGCCCCAGCATTTT. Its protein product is CASSQSRAQPQHF.

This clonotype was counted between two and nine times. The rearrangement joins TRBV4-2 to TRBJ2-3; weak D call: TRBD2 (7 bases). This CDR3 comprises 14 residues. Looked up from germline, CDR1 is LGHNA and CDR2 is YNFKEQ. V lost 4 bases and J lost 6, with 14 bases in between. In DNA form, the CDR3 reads TGTGCCAGCAGCCTCGGGGGGCCTTTTGATACGCAGTATTTT. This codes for CASSLGGPFDTQYF.

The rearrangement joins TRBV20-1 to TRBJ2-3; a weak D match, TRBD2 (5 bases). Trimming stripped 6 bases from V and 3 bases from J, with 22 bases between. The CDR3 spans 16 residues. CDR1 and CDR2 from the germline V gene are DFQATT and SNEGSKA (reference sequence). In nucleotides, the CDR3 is TGCAGTGCCCCACGGAGGAAAAGTGGGTTGACAGATACGCAGTATTTT. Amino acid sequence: CSAPRRKSGLTDTQYF.

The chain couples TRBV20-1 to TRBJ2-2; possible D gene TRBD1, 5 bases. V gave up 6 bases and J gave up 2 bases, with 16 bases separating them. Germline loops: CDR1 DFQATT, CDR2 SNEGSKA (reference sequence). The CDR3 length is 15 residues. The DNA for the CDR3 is TGCAGTGCCCCCCGCCCAGGGATTAACACCGGGGAGCTGTTTTTT. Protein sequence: CSAPRPGINTGELFF.

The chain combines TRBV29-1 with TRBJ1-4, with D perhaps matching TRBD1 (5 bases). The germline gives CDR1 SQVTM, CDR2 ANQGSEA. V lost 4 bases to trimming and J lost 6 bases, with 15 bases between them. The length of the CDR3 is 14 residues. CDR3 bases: TGCAGCGTTGTAACGGGGCTAGGAGATGAAAAACTGTTTTTT. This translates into CSVVTGLGDEKLFF.

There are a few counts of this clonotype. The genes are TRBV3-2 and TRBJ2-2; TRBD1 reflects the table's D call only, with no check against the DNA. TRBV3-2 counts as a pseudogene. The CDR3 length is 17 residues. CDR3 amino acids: CASSQNRGDLNTGELFF. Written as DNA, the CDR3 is TGTGCCAGCAGCCAGAACAGGGGCGACCTTAACACCGGGGAGCTGTTTTTT.

The CDR3 region is CASSQDRVTESYGYTF. The CDR3 DNA is TGTGCCAGCAGCCAAGATAGGGTGACAGAATCCTATGGCTACACCTTC. The V and J genes are TRBV4-2 and TRBJ1-2; maybe TRBD1 (5 bases). V lost 0 bases and J lost 4, with 15 bases in between. The V gene's germline CDR1 is LGHNA and CDR2 YNFKEQ. The CDR3 contains 16 residues.

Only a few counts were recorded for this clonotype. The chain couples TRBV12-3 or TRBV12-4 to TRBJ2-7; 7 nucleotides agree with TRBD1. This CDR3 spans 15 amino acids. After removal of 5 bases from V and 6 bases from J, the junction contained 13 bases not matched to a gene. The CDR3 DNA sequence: TGTGCCAGCAGTCGAACAGGGGAGACGTCTTGCGAGCAGTACTTC. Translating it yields CASSRTGETSCEQYF.

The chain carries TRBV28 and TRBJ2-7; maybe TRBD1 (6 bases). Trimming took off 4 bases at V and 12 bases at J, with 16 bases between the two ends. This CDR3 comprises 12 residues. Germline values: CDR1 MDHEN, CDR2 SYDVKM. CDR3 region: CASSSGTHQWYV. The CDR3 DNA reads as TGTGCCAGCAGTTCAGGGACACATCAATGGTACGTC.

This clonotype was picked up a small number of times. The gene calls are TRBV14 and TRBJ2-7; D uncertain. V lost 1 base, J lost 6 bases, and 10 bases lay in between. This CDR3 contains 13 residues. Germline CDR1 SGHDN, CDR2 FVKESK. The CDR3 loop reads CASSQGRRSEQYV. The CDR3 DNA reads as TGTGCCAGCAGCCAAGGTCGCAGGAGCGAGCAGTACGTC.